The sample holds one count of the clone carrying this TCR beta chain. Its antigen is still unknown. These data originate in a study of molecular identifiers for immune sequencing clone quantification. Libraries of bulk TCR were made by previously described methods (with listed TCR primers). Each CDR3 protein is one row after TCRdb ran MiXCR on the PCR reads. Counted here are approximately 320,000 distinct CDR3 sequences, roughly 24% occurring once; the ten biggest clones make up approximately 0.74%. Findings and caveats of the study: Shared barcodes on identical TCR molecules could underestimate the sizes of highly expanded clones.

CDR3 length: 18 amino acids. Sequenced: naive CD8+ T cells from blood, with Jurkat cell RNA spiked in. Stated subset: FACS-sorted CD8+CD4-CCR7+CD45RA+ naive T cells. The chain uses TRBV21-1 and TRBJ1-6. TRBV21-1 is reported as a pseudogene. The sequence derives from a human donor in good health. Some libraries in this study had Jurkat cell RNA spiked in. In DNA, the CDR3 is TGTGCCAGCAGCAAGGCAGGCCCAACTCACTCCTATAATTCACCCCTCCACTTT. Translation gives CASSKAGPTHSYNSPLHF.